Sequencing of this T cell receptor beta chain was carried out in a study of CD8+ T cells in alopecia areata. Treatment specified: oral pan-JAK inhibitor, 5-10 mg twice daily. RNA was isolated and reverse transcribed to cDNA, the sequencing template. This table comes from immunoSEQ multiplex PCR, and its TCRdb copy is limited to in-frame clones, with some not included. The sample holds 190,000 or so clones, about three fifths seen once. This CDR3 comprises 12 residues. Deletions cut 2 bases from V and 6 bases from J, with 6 bases between. In germline, CDR1 is PRHDT, CDR2 FYEKMQ (reference sequence). Sequences were derived from CD8+ T cells sorted from blood, sampled at week 24, from a patient treated with tofacitinib. The rearrangement uses TRBV13 and TRBJ2-3; no definite D call. The receptor comes from a human donor with alopecia areata. CDR3 DNA: TGTGCCAGCAGCTTACCCCCCGATACGCAGTATTTT. Amino acids: CASSLPPDTQYF.